These 23 T cell receptor beta chains came from one sample sequenced in a study of T cell changes during pregnancy in multiple sclerosis. Clones were read by immunoSEQ multiplex PCR, and TCRdb kept only the in-frame ones, dropping some. The repertoire has 110,000 or so clones, 90% to 95% of them found once; the top ten carry less than 7.5%. The source material was peripheral blood, sampled before pregnancy. All receptors derive from a female donor with multiple sclerosis, enrolled in a pregnancy study.

The J gene is TRBJ1-2, the V gene TRBV4-1; the match to TRBD1 covers 9 bases. Germline CDR1 MGHRA, CDR2 YSYEKL. This CDR3 contains 15 residues. Trimming at V came to 4 bases and at J to 4 bases, leaving 7 bases not matched to a gene. CDR3 region: CASSPTGGTGYGYTF. The CDR3 coding sequence is TGCGCCAGCAGCCCTACAGGGGGCACTGGCTATGGCTACACCTTC.

This clone was recorded once. Germline is not matched at one junction end, which may reflect a read error. The V and J genes are TRBV7-9 and TRBJ1-2; tentatively, D is TRBD1 (5 bases). Germline-derived CDR1 and CDR2 are SEHNR and FQNEAQ (reference sequence). The CDR3 spans 13 residues. CDR3: CASSLAQGNGYTF. The CDR3 DNA reads as TGTGCCAGCAGCCTAGCCCAGGGTAATGGCTACACCTTC.

The chain links TRBV7-3 to TRBJ2-6; D is perhaps TRBD2 (5 bases). The germline gives CDR1 SGHTA, CDR2 FQGTGA. The length of the CDR3 is 14 residues. V lost 5 bases, J lost 4 bases, and 9 bases lay in between. CDR3 DNA sequence: TGTGCCAGCAGCCAAACGGGGGGGGCCAACGTCCTGACTTTC. This translates into CASSQTGGANVLTF.

The V gene is TRBV19, the J gene TRBJ2-5; D is perhaps TRBD2 (7 bases). Germline V lookup: CDR1 LNHDA, CDR2 SQIVND (reference sequence). CDR3 length equals 13 residues. V lost 4 bases to trimming and J lost 5 bases, with 11 bases between them. CDR3 DNA sequence: TGTGCCAGTAGTAGGGGGGGCATGGAGACCCAGTACTTC. It translates to CASSRGGMETQYF.

In its sample, this clone was seen a few times. The genes are TRBV9 and TRBJ1-2; D is perhaps TRBD1 (6 bases). This CDR3 is built from 15 residues. V was trimmed by 4 bases and J by 0 bases, leaving 13 bases between them. CDR1 is SGDLS, CDR2 YYNGEE, per germline. In DNA form, the CDR3 reads TGTGCCAGCAGCCACCAGGACAGTCCTAACTATGGCTACACCTTC. Translating it yields CASSHQDSPNYGYTF.

The CDR3 nucleotides read TGTGCCAGCAGTGATCCGAATCGGAACTATGGCTACACCTTC. Translated, it gives CASSDPNRNYGYTF. The chain has TRBV6-1 and TRBJ1-2; D remains ambiguous. Germline V lookup: CDR1 MNHNS, CDR2 SASEGT. The CDR3 is 14 residues long. The V end was cut by 3 bases, the J end by 2 bases, with 10 bases between.

The CDR3 spells CASKGGDFYNEQFF. Here the CDR3 DNA reads TGTGCCAGCAAGGGCGGGGACTTCTACAATGAGCAGTTCTTC. The chain is built from TRBV2 and TRBJ2-1; TRBD2 might be the D (6 bases). This CDR3 comprises 14 residues. The ends were cut back, 7 bases at V and 3 bases at J, with 13 bases in the middle. CDR1 is SNHLY, CDR2 FYNNEI, per germline.

The chain recombines TRBV9 with TRBJ1-1; D remains ambiguous. V lost 0 bases and J lost 0, with 12 bases in between. Germline CDR1 is SGDLS and CDR2 is YYNGEE. This CDR3 has 16 amino acids. The CDR3: CASSVGARQVNTEAFF. The DNA of the CDR3 is TGTGCCAGCAGCGTAGGGGCCCGGCAGGTGAACACTGAAGCTTTCTTT.

The rearrangement joins TRBV6-1 to TRBJ1-5, with 12 bases fitting TRBD1. The germline CDR1 and CDR2 sequences are MNHNS and SASEGT. The CDR3 is 15 residues long. V gave up 7 bases and J gave up 6 bases; unmatched junction bases: 7. CDR3 DNA sequence: TGTGCCAGCACTTTTGGGACAGGGGGCGGTCAGCCCCAGCATTTT. Residues: CASTFGTGGGQPQHF.

This chain uses TRBV2 with TRBJ1-1; unclear D gene. The CDR3 extends over 13 amino acids. Trimming took 8 bases from V and 1 from J, leaving 11 bases between them. In germline, CDR1 is SNHLY, CDR2 FYNNEI. The CDR3 DNA reads as TGTGCCAGCTGTAAGGAGTGGAACACTGAAGCTTTCTTT. Its translation is CASCKEWNTEAFF. The variable domain in full, with the rest retrieved from reference TRBV2 and TRBJ1-1, is EPEVTQTPSHQVTQMGQEVILRCVPISNHLYFYWYRQILGQKVEFLVSFYNNEISEKSEIFDDQFSVERPDGSNFTLKIRSTKLEDSAMYFCASCKEWNTEAFFGQGTRLTVV.

This chain joins TRBV14 and TRBJ2-7, with 7 bases that match TRBD2. V dropped 0 bases and J dropped 6; count of bases not matched to a gene: 5. CDR3 length equals 14 residues. Looked up from germline, CDR1 is SGHDN and CDR2 is FVKESK. The CDR3 region is CASSQDARGIEQYF. Here the CDR3 DNA reads TGTGCCAGCAGCCAAGATGCGCGGGGGATCGAGCAGTACTTC.

The chain carries TRBV10-3 and TRBJ2-7, with D possibly TRBD1 on 6 matching bases. Germline-derived CDR1 and CDR2 are ENHRY and SYGVKD. The germline V and J ends were trimmed by 7 bases and 3 bases, with 7 bases remaining between them. This CDR3 region has 11 residues. CDR3: CAIKGVYEQYF. The CDR3 nucleotides read TGTGCCATCAAGGGGGTCTACGAGCAGTACTTC.

In this sample, this clone turned up once. The chain links TRBV12-5 to TRBJ2-2; 11 nucleotides line up with TRBD1. Trimming at V came to 7 bases and at J to 6 bases, leaving 7 bases not matched to a gene. This CDR3 has 15 amino acids. Germline assignment: CDR1 LGHNT and CDR2 FRNRAP. In DNA form, the CDR3 reads TGTGCTAGTGCCGGGGGGGGACAGGGGGCCGGGGAGCTGTTTTTT. Its translation: CASAGGGQGAGELFF.

This clone was seen only once. This chain uses TRBV18 with TRBJ1-2; 7 positions match TRBD1. J was trimmed by 1 base and V by 5 bases; bases with no gene match: 7. Germline CDR1 is KGHSH and CDR2 is LQKENI. CDR3 length: 15 residues. The DNA for the CDR3 is TGTGCCAGCTCAAGAGACAGGGAGATTAACTATGGCTACACCTTC. It codes for CASSRDREINYGYTF.

This clone was seen a single time. The J gene is TRBJ1-2, the V gene TRBV10-3; 8 nucleotides agree with TRBD1. The trim removed 0 bases at V and 5 bases at J, leaving 17 bases unmatched. Germline V lookup: CDR1 ENHRY, CDR2 SYGVKD. This CDR3 has 19 residues. The CDR3 coding sequence is TGTGCCATCAGTGAGTCGGACCCGGGACAGGCGCCTAGGGGGTATGGCTACACCTTC. Translation: CAISESDPGQAPRGYGYTF.

This clone has only one observation. The chain couples TRBV30 to TRBJ2-2; 7 bases line up with TRBD2. Germline V gene sequence: CDR1 GTSNPN, CDR2 SVGIG (reference sequence). This CDR3 region has 14 residues. V was clipped by 7 bases and J by 0 bases; unmatched bases: 5. The chain's CDR3 is CASQTSPNTGELFF. The CDR3 coding sequence is TGTGCCTCCCAGACTAGCCCGAACACCGGGGAGCTGTTTTTT.

V usage is TRBV29-1 and J usage is TRBJ2-1; 7 nucleotides agree with TRBD2. V was pared by 4 bases and J by 3 bases, with 6 bases of the junction left unmatched. CDR3 length equals 14 residues. Per the germline V gene, CDR1 is SQVTM and CDR2 is ANQGSEA. The CDR3 here is CSVVRGVSYNEQFF. Here the CDR3 DNA reads TGCAGCGTTGTCCGGGGGGTAAGCTACAATGAGCAGTTCTTC.

V and J are TRBV2 and TRBJ2-7; D gene unclear. The V gene's germline CDR1 is SNHLY and CDR2 FYNNEI. The CDR3 contains 13 residues. The V end lost 3 bases, the J end lost 7 bases, and 13 bases lay between the germline ends. The CDR3 nucleotides are TGTGCCAGCAGTGAGCAGTCCTTCCTTGAGCAGTACTTC. Translated: CASSEQSFLEQYF.

The J gene is TRBJ2-5, the V gene TRBV19, with 7 nucleotides matching TRBD1. Germline CDR1 and CDR2: LNHDA and SQIVND (reference sequence). The CDR3 runs 14 residues. The trim removed 4 bases at V and 3 bases at J, leaving 5 bases unmatched. CDR3 nucleotides: TGTGCCAGTAGTAGAAGGACAGGTGAAGAGACCCAGTACTTC. Translated: CASSRRTGEETQYF.

This sequence joins TRBV5-4 and TRBJ1-1, with 8 bases lining up with TRBD1. V shed 3 bases, J shed 1 base, and the junction held 5 bases outside the gene matches. The CDR3 length is 15 residues. CDR1 and CDR2 from the germline V gene are SGHNT and YYREEE (reference sequence). CDR3 sequence (DNA): TGTGCCAGCAGCTCCGGACAGGGAAGGAACACTGAAGCTTTCTTT. Translation: CASSSGQGRNTEAFF.

The rearrangement joins TRBV28 to TRBJ2-3; D unclear. CDR1 MDHEN and CDR2 SYDVKM come from the germline V gene. CDR3 length: 15 residues. The ends were cut back, 4 bases at V and 5 bases at J, with 16 bases in the middle. The CDR3 sequence is CASSSSPHILDTQYF. The CDR3 nucleotides read TGTGCCAGCAGTTCTTCCCCACACATCCTAGATACGCAGTATTTT.

This clone has just one count. The rearrangement links TRBV7-9 to TRBJ2-1; 9 bases fit TRBD2. Per the germline V gene, CDR1 is SEHNR and CDR2 is FQNEAQ (reference sequence). This CDR3 has 12 amino acids. The ends lost 2 bases at V and 10 bases at J; junction bases unmatched: 0. DNA of the CDR3: TGTGCCAGCAGCTTAACTAGCGGGGAGCAGTTCTTC. Amino acid sequence: CASSLTSGEQFF.

This chain joins TRBV7-9 and TRBJ2-2; D not certain. The CDR3 is made up of 15 amino acids. Trimming shortened V by 1 base and J by 0 bases, and 6 bases separated the two germline ends. The V gene's germline CDR1 is SEHNR and CDR2 FQNEAQ (reference sequence). The CDR3 is CASSLVTPNTGELFF. CDR3 nucleotides: TGTGCCAGCAGCTTAGTGACACCGAACACCGGGGAGCTGTTTTTT.